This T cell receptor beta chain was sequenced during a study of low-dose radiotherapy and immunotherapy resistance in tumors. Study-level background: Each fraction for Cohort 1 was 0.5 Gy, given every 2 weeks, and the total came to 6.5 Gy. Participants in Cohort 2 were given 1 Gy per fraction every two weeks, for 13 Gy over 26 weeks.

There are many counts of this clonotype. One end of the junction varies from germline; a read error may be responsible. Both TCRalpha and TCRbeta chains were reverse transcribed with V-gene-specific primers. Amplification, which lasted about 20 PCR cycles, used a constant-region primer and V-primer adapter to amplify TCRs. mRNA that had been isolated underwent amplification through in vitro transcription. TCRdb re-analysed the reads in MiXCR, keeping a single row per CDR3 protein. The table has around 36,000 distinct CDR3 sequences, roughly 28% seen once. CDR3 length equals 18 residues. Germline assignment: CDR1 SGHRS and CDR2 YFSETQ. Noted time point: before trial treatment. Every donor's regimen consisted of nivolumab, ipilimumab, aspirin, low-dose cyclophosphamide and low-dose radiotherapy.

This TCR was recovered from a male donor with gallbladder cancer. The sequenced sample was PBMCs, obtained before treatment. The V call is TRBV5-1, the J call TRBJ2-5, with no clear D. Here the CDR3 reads CASILGPAGHKPEETQYF. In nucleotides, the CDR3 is TGCGCCAGCATCTTGGGTCCCGCCGGCCACAAACCCGAAGAGACCCAGTACTTC.